Following are 8 T cell receptor beta chains from one sample sequenced in a study of glioma-infiltrating T cells. The iRepertoire nested amplicon-rescue multiplex PCR amplified TCR alpha and beta CDR3s from RNA. One entry per CDR3 protein results from TCRdb running MiXCR on the multiplex PCR reads. The sample carries about 130,000 distinct CDR3 sequences, roughly 23% recorded once. Sequencing was carried out using glioma tissue, nonneoplastic brain tissue, or PBMCs (not recorded which). The receptors here all came from a human donor with low-grade glioma or glioblastoma, undergoing nonglioma brain surgery, or in good health (not recorded which).

This clonotype came up a few times. The J gene is TRBJ2-7, the V gene TRBV19; 11 positions match TRBD2. The CDR3 length is 16 residues. Unmatched junction bases numbered 11, after V lost 4 bases and J lost 6 bases. Looked up from germline, CDR1 is LNHDA and CDR2 is SQIVND (reference sequence). In DNA form, the CDR3 reads TGTGCCAGTAGTAAAACTAGCGGGGGAACCCGTGGCGAGCAGTACTTC. Its translation: CASSKTSGGTRGEQYF.

This clonotype has at least ten counts. The V and J genes are TRBV20-1 and TRBJ2-3, with a weak D call TRBD2 (6 bases). V was cut by 0 bases and J by 1 base, with 11 bases left in between. The V gene's germline CDR1 is DFQATT and CDR2 SNEGSKA (reference sequence). This CDR3 contains 15 residues. CDR3 bases: TGCAGTGCTAGAGACGCGGGATACGGCACAGATACGCAGTATTTT. It is translated as CSARDAGYGTDTQYF.

On this clonotype itself: This may be a read error: a much more frequent sequence differs by one nucleotide. The V call is TRBV6-4, the J call TRBJ2-2, with a possible D match to TRBD2 (6 bases). Looked up from germline, CDR1 is MRHNA and CDR2 is SNTAGT. This CDR3 is built from 13 residues. The CDR3 coding sequence is TGTGCCAGCAGTGAAACTAGCACCGTGGAGCTGTTTTTT. Translating it yields CASSETSTVELFF.

To note about this clonotype: A much larger clone differs by one base, so this may be a read error. Because the CDR3 is missing its conserved closing phenylalanine or tryptophan, this is likely a read error. This chain connects TRBV20-1 to TRBJ1-1; 9 nucleotides align to TRBD1. J gave up 9 bases and V 5 bases, and 1 base lay outside the gene matches. CDR3 length equals 10 residues. Germline values: CDR1 DFQATT, CDR2 SNEGSKA (reference sequence). The CDR3: CSAGQGQAFS. The CDR3 nucleotides are TGCAGTGCTGGACAGGGGCAAGCTTTCTCT.

The sample holds many counts of this clonotype. The V gene is TRBV28, the J gene TRBJ2-3; 9 nucleotides line up with TRBD2. The CDR3 extends over 16 amino acids. Germline CDR1 and CDR2: MDHEN and SYDVKM. V was clipped by 3 bases and J by 13 bases; unmatched bases: 17. CDR3 region: CASSFFTLRLAGFKYF. The CDR3 DNA follows: TGTGCCAGCAGTTTCTTCACCCTTAGGCTAGCGGGATTCAAGTATTTT.

This clonotype was detected ten times or more. This chain uses TRBV4-1 with TRBJ1-4; maybe TRBD1 (5 bases). This CDR3 spans 15 amino acids. In germline, CDR1 is MGHRA, CDR2 YSYEKL. The V end lost 0 bases, the J end lost 11 bases, and 16 bases lay between the germline ends. The chain's CDR3 is CASSQDGDSPWKLFF. CDR3 sequence (DNA): TGCGCCAGCAGCCAAGATGGTGACAGCCCCTGGAAACTGTTTTTT.

About this clonotype: A clone one base away is much larger, so this may be a read error. The chain combines TRBV19 with TRBJ2-7, with TRBD2 identical over 8 bases. Germline values: CDR1 LNHDA, CDR2 SQIVND (reference sequence). This CDR3 is built from 15 residues. CDR3 region: CASSIRREATYEQYF. The CDR3 DNA follows: TGTGCCAGTAGTATTCGGCGGGAGGCTACCTATGAGCAGTACTTC.

This clonotype was recorded many times. The rearrangement uses TRBV20-1 and TRBJ1-1; D call uncertain. The CDR3 is 13 residues long. Germline V gene sequence: CDR1 DFQATT, CDR2 SNEGSKA (reference sequence). The V and J ends lost 6 bases and 6 bases respectively, with 17 bases between them. The CDR3 bases are TGCAGTGCCGCTGATATTCTAAGGCCTGAAGCTTTCTTT. It is translated as CSAADILRPEAFF.